This T cell receptor beta chain was obtained from a study of cytomegalovirus exposure and HLA in healthy donors. Germline loops: CDR1 KGHSH, CDR2 LQKENI. J lost 4 bases, V lost 5 bases, and 6 bases had no gene match. This CDR3 is built from 15 residues. In this sample, this clone turned up once. Use of 60 Vbeta and 13 Jbeta primers characterized the PCR. Repertoires were generated with immunoSEQ multiplex PCR, while TCRdb's copy carries only in-frame clones and drops some. The sample carries roughly 150,000 clones, about 79% recorded once. This chain connects TRBV18 to TRBJ2-3, with TRBD2 matching 10 bases. What was sequenced was PBMCs. The receptor comes from a male donor in good health and CMV-seronegative. This CDR3 reads CASSVLAGDADTQYF. The CDR3 DNA sequence: TGTGCCAGCTCAGTTCTAGCGGGAGACGCAGATACGCAGTATTTT. The full variable domain, rest sourced from reference TRBV18 and TRBJ2-3, is NAGVMQNPRHLVRRRGQEARLRCSPMKGHSHVYWYRQLPEEGLKFMVYLQKENIIDESGMPKERFSAEFPKEGPSILRIQQVVRGDSAAYFCASSVLAGDADTQYFGPGTRLTVL.